Listed below are T cell receptor beta chains from one sample, sequenced in a study of cytomegalovirus exposure and HLA in healthy donors. Assay used: immunoSEQ multiplex PCR; TCRdb lists only in-frame clones, some missing. This table holds about 180,000 clones, 77% found once. The sequencing input was PBMCs. The receptors derive from a man between 18 and 29 years old in good health and CMV-seronegative. The CDR3 runs from the conserved cysteine through the conserved F or W. A D gene is named only where the DNA matches it firmly. Expanded clones are given a class, and other clones once, few, many or no size at all.

V	size	J	D	CDR3	DNA
TRBV9	-	TRBJ2-6	-	CASSAGGSFSGANVLTF	TGTGCCAGCAGCGCTGGAGGCTCTTTCTCTGGGGCCAACGTCCTGACTTTC
TRBV13	-	TRBJ2-7	TRBD1	CASSLTGAGEQYF	TGTGCCAGCAGCTTGACAGGGGCAGGCGAGCAGTACTTC
TRBV7-2	-	TRBJ1-1	TRBD1	CASSLIGGQGSNTEAFF	TGTGCCAGCAGCTTAATAGGGGGACAGGGCTCGAACACTGAAGCTTTCTTT
TRBV7-9	-	TRBJ1-4	TRBD1	CASSTGQTATNEKLFF	TGTGCCAGCAGCACGGGACAGACTGCAACTAATGAAAAACTGTTTTTT
TRBV7-2	-	TRBJ2-7	TRBD2	CASSFASGGHEQYF	TGTGCCAGCAGCTTCGCGTCGGGAGGCCACGAGCAGTACTTC
TRBV2	few	TRBJ1-3	TRBD1	CASNLPGQGFFGNTIYF	TGTGCCAGCAACCTTCCGGGACAGGGTTTCTTTGGAAACACCATATATTTT
TRBV27	-	TRBJ2-3	-	CASSRGSSGSTDTQYF	TGTGCCAGCAGCCGAGGCTCGAGTGGGAGCACAGATACGCAGTATTTT
TRBV10-1	-	TRBJ1-4	TRBD1	CASSESGAGGEKLFF	TGCGCCAGCAGTGAGTCGGGTGCAGGGGGGGAAAAACTGTTTTTT
TRBV5-4	-	TRBJ1-1	TRBD1	CASSRGQALNTEAFF	TGTGCCAGCAGCCGGGGACAGGCGTTGAACACTGAAGCTTTCTTT
TRBV2	-	TRBJ1-2	TRBD1	CASRLTGGDYGYTF	TGTGCCAGCAGATTAACAGGGGGCGACTATGGCTACACCTTC
TRBV15	-	TRBJ2-3	-	CATSSRITSTDTQYF	TGTGCCACCAGCTCTCGAATTACTAGCACAGATACGCAGTATTTT
TRBV7-8	-	TRBJ2-3	TRBD2	CASSLGTSATQYF	TGTGCCAGCAGCCTAGGGACTAGCGCTACGCAGTATTTT
TRBV2	once	TRBJ2-7	-	CASRGNSYEQCF	TGTGCCAGCAGGGGCAACTCCTACGAGCAGTGCTTC
TRBV4-2	-	TRBJ1-4	-	CASSREGGDEKLFF	TGTGCCAGCTCCCGGGAGGGCGGGGATGAAAAACTGTTTTTT
TRBV7-3	-	TRBJ2-1	TRBD2	CASSLTVTSGQNYNEQFF	TGTGCCAGCAGCTTAACCGTGACTAGCGGGCAAAACTACAATGAGCAGTTCTTC
TRBV19	-	TRBJ1-2	-	CASSIVHRSIYGYTF	TGTGCCAGTAGTATAGTTCACAGATCTATCTATGGCTACACCTTC
TRBV7-3	once	TRBJ2-2	TRBD2	CASSLIGGGATGELFF	TGTGCCAGCAGCTTAATCGGCGGGGGGGCCACCGGGGAGCTGTTTTTT